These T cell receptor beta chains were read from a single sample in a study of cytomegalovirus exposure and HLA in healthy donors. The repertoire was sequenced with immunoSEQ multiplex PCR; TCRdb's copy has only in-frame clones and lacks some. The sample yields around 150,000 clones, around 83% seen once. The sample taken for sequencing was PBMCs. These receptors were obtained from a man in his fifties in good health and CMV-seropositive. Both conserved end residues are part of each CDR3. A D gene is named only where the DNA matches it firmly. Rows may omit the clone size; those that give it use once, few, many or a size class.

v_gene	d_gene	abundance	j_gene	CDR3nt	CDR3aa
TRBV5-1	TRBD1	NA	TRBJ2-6	TGCGCCAGCAGCGAAGGGACAGGGGAAGCATCTGGGGCCAACGTCCTGACTTTC	CASSEGTGEASGANVLTF
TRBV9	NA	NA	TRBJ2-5	TGTGCCAGCAGCGTAGTAAGCGGCGGGGAGACCCAGTACTTC	CASSVVSGGETQYF
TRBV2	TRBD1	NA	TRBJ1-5	TGTGCCAGCAGTGACCCCCGCCAGGGGGCTGGTAGCAATCAGCCCCAGCATTTT	CASSDPRQGAGSNQPQHF
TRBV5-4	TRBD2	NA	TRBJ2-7	TGTGCCAGCAGCCCCGGGGCGGGGGGGCTCGAGCAGTACTTC	CASSPGAGGLEQYF
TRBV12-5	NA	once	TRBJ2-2	TGTGCTAGTGGTTTGGGACTGCACACCGGGGAGCTGTTTTTT	CASGLGLHTGELFF
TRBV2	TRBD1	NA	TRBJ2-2	TGTGCCAGCACTCGGACAGGCGCGAACACCGGGGAGCTGTTTTTT	CASTRTGANTGELFF
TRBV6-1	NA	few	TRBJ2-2	TGTGCCAGCAGTGCCCGGGCCGGGGAGCTGTTTTTT	CASSARAGELFF
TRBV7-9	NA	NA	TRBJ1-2	TGTGCCAGCAGCTTGAGACTAGACGATGGCTACACCTTC	CASSLRLDDGYTF
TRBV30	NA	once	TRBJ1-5	TGTGCCTGGAGTGAACAGGGTCTGCAGCCCCAGCATTTT	CAWSEQGLQPQHF
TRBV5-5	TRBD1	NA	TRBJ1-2	TGTGCCAGCAGCTTGGTCGGGACAGGGGTCAACTATGGCTACACCTTC	CASSLVGTGVNYGYTF
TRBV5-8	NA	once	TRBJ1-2	TGTGCCAGCAGCCGGGTGAACTATGGCTACACCTTC	CASSRVNYGYTF
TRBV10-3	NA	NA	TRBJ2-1	TGTGCCATCAGCCCTGCTGGTGGTCCGGATGAGCAGTTCTTC	CAISPAGGPDEQFF